This T cell receptor (beta chain) was profiled in a study of T cells in women clearing cervical HPV infection. Study-level findings and limits: Cases and controls were distinguished at AUC 0.65 to 0.85 by richness and V genes. CIN3+ cases had significantly higher TCR repertoire richness than controls, but evenness did not differ.

Remarks on this clone: Its specificity is not known.

The table came from immunoSEQ multiplex PCR; TCRdb's copy has only in-frame clones and leaves some out. The repertoire shows some 20,000 clones; the top ten hold 5%. This TCR was recovered from a woman aged 18-70 years with a cervical HPV16 infection that either progressed to CIN3+ or cleared (not recorded which). What was sequenced was blood buffy coat.

Incomplete CDR3 DNA: TGCAGTGCTAGAGAGGAGCGGGAACCCTACGAG. Translated, it gives CSAREEREPYE. The entire CDR3 sequence reads CSAREEREPYEQYF. The chain carries TRBV20-1 and TRBJ2-7; TRBD2 matches 7 bases. Coverage ceases 3 residues before the CDR3 finishes, and the germline J gene fills in the end. Germline CDR1 DFQATT, CDR2 SNEGSKA (reference sequence). J was trimmed by 2 bases and V by 0 bases; bases with no gene match: 4. This CDR3 spans 14 amino acids.